This TCR beta chain is drawn from a study of cytomegalovirus exposure and HLA in healthy donors. General study results and limits: The study put 150 or so TCR beta chains on its list as cytomegalovirus-associated.

This PCR relied on a set of 60 Vbeta primers and 13 Jbeta primers. Measured with immunoSEQ multiplex PCR; TCRdb has only the in-frame clones, and not every one. The sample consists of about 150,000 clones, 82% of them appearing once. As to this clone: Its antigen is unidentified.

Deletions cut 0 bases from V and 6 bases from J, with 10 bases between. The CDR3 spans 14 residues. Germline-derived CDR1 and CDR2 are SGHRS and YFSETQ. The sample comprised PBMCs. The receptor comes from a woman aged 45 to 65 in good health and CMV-seropositive. This chain uses TRBV5-1 with TRBJ2-4, with D maybe TRBD2 (5 bases). The CDR3 is CASSLEVRGNIQYF. CDR3 nucleotide sequence: TGCGCCAGCAGCTTGGAGGTACGGGGAAACATTCAGTACTTC. The full variable domain, rest sourced from reference TRBV5-1 and TRBJ2-4, is KAGVTQTPRYLIKTRGQQVTLSCSPISGHRSVSWYQQTPGQGLQFLFEYFSETQRNKGNFPGRFSGRQFSNSRSEMNVSTLELGDSALYLCASSLEVRGNIQYFGAGTRLSVL.